The sequence of this TCR beta chain was determined in a study of blood T cell repertoires in COVID-19 (dated by TCRdb to about 2020). Background for the entire study: Samples from collaborators originated in the United States, Italy and Spain and spanned both the acute and convalescent phases of COVID-19. Sample metadata almost always included a de-identified subject ID, COVID-19 status, age in years and sex. The dataset comprised deeply sampled blood TCRbeta repertoires from subjects exposed to, actively infected with, or recovered from COVID-19. Where available, HLA class I and class II types were obtained from metadata supplied by the sample provider rather than from assay-based typing. Samples came from the ongoing ImmuneRACE study (first 160 participants) plus 1,254 subjects from 6 global collaborators. A freely available public database, intended as a resource for researchers studying the immune response to SARS-CoV-2, is where the repertoires were released. The prospective study material was composed of cDNA or gDNA derived from T cells, B-cell-depleted T cells, or PBMCs. What the research found in general, with its limitations: The amount of clinical and demographic metadata varied by source and participant and was provided uncurated.

From its cysteine to its phenylalanine, the CDR3 spans 14 amino acids. CDR3 DNA is the only sequence kept; it has 42 bases, read in frame from the first base. CDR1 is given as ENHRY and CDR2 as SYGVKD, both from the germline V gene. The junction carries 7 bases between V and J, which are trimmed by 2 bases and 3 bases respectively. On this clone itself: This clone's antigen is unknown. Per-nucleotide qualities are absent, and no much larger clonotype sits a single base away.

Whole blood was collected in K2EDTA tubes by collaborating institutions according to the institutions' own protocols. For TCRbeta analysis, collaborators shipped samples as frozen whole blood, isolated PBMCs, or DNA extracted from either of those sample types. TCRbeta CDR3 regions were amplified from genomic DNA by means of the immunoSEQ Assay, a bias-controlled multiplex PCR. Per the original workflow: Nucleated cell counts per sample were estimated from amplification of reference gene primers within the assay. Sequence reads were collapsed and filtered to measure the absolute abundance of every unique TCRbeta CDR3 rearrangement. For each sample, productive Simpson clonality was calculated as the square root of Simpson's diversity index across productive rearrangements. Here the immuneACCESS table is served through TCRdb, limited to in-frame sequences with V and J called. Missing clones are a known gap in these copies; in checked studies unresolved V genes cover under half, and the rest lacks a known reason. The V and J calls and clone size are taken from that table; D and trimming were inferred from the DNA. The sample table contains 150,000 to 200,000 clones; only one count was recorded for more than 60% of them. Of the sample, 8% to 9.5% falls within the top ten clones.

The rearranged segments are TRBV10-3 and TRBJ1-4, with the D gene call left open. The sequence was obtained from a man aged 55 to 70 with acute or convalescent COVID-19. The sequenced sample was peripheral blood. The DNA reads as follows: TGTGCCATCAGTGAGGGGGAGGCTAATGAAAAACTGTTTTTT. Its protein product is CAISEGEANEKLFF.